One and the same sample provided the 10 T cell receptor beta chains below, sequenced in a study of blood T cell repertoires in COVID-19. Profiled with immunoSEQ multiplex PCR; TCRdb holds only in-frame clones, not every one. The sample includes 240,000 or so clones, approximately 90% of them seen just once. Input material: PBMCs or T cells enriched from blood (not recorded which). The receptor source for this set is a man between 35 and 55 years old who had recovered from COVID-19.

V is TRBV16 and J is TRBJ2-5, with TRBD1 as a possible D gene (5 bases). Trimming cost V 4 bases and J 4 bases, with 16 bases left between them. The CDR3 is 15 residues long. Germline lookup yields CDR1 KGHSY and CDR2 FQNENV. This CDR3 is CASSRGHLTGETQYF. As DNA, the CDR3 is TGTGCCAGCAGCCGAGGACACCTAACAGGAGAGACCCAGTACTTC.

This clone was recorded only once. This sequence joins TRBV3-1 (or the pseudogene TRBV3-2) and TRBJ2-3; D is perhaps TRBD1 (6 bases). Germline V gives CDR1 LGHDT, CDR2 YNNKEL (reference sequence). Trimming left V 5 bases short and J 2 bases short, with 14 bases between. The CDR3 extends over 15 amino acids. The CDR3 DNA follows: TGTGCCAGCAGCTTGACAGGTCAAAACACAGATACGCAGTATTTT. This sequence encodes CASSLTGQNTDTQYF.

CDR3 sequence (DNA): TGTGCCAGCAGCCGGACAGGGGGCAATTCCTACGAGCAGTACTTC. Its protein is CASSRTGGNSYEQYF. The genes are TRBV4-2 and TRBJ2-7, with 11 bases lining up with TRBD1. There are 15 residues in the CDR3. Germline CDR1 reads LGHNA; CDR2 reads YNFKEQ. The J segment lost 1 base and the V segment lost 4 bases, leaving 3 bases of the junction unmatched.

The chain recombines TRBV9 with TRBJ2-2, with a possible D match to TRBD1 (5 bases). The CDR3 consists of 15 residues. Germline lookup yields CDR1 SGDLS and CDR2 YYNGEE. V was pared by 0 bases and J by 4 bases, with 10 bases between. The CDR3, as DNA: TGTGCCAGCAGCGTAGAGGGGTGGGCCACCGGGGAGCTGTTTTTT. Translation gives CASSVEGWATGELFF.

J is TRBJ2-1 and V is TRBV28; 10 bases map to TRBD2. Germline CDR1 MDHEN, CDR2 SYDVKM. Trimming cost V 4 bases and J 3 bases; bases outside gene matches: 6. The CDR3 has 16 residues. The DNA for the CDR3 is TGTGCCAGCAGTTCCCGCCTAGCGGGGGACTACAATGAGCAGTTCTTC. Translation gives CASSSRLAGDYNEQFF.

The V call is TRBV24-1, the J call TRBJ1-5, with D possibly matching TRBD1 (5 bases). The ends were cut back, 9 bases at V and 0 bases at J, with 17 bases in the middle. CDR1 KGHDR and CDR2 SFDVKD come from the germline V gene. The CDR3 sequence is 16 residues long. The DNA for the CDR3 is TGTGCCACCTCCCGAAAAGGGGAATATAGCAATCAGCCCCAGCATTTT. Translation: CATSRKGEYSNQPQHF.

The J gene is TRBJ1-5, the V gene TRBV7-2, with D maybe TRBD1 (5 bases). Germline assignment: CDR1 SGHTA and CDR2 FQGNSA. The V and J ends lost 0 bases and 3 bases respectively, with 12 bases between them. This CDR3 is 16 amino acids long. The CDR3 DNA follows: TGTGCCAGCAGCTTAGCGGCGTCAGGGTACAATCAGCCCCAGCATTTT. Its protein product is CASSLAASGYNQPQHF.

The chain carries TRBV19 and TRBJ2-7; D remains unclear. From germline, CDR1 is LNHDA and CDR2 SQIVND (reference sequence). Deletions cut 1 base from V and 1 base from J, with 8 bases between. CDR3 length: 14 residues. The CDR3 DNA reads as TGTGCCAGTAGTATAGGGAGTACATCCTACGAGCAGTACTTC. Its translation: CASSIGSTSYEQYF.

The V call is TRBV19, the J call TRBJ2-5; 11 bases line up with TRBD2. Germline V gene sequence: CDR1 LNHDA, CDR2 SQIVND (reference sequence). The V segment lost 2 bases and the J segment 7 bases; nucleotides outside the gene matches: 6. This CDR3 has 15 residues. The chain's CDR3 is CASSILAGGSGTQYF. The CDR3 DNA is TGTGCCAGTAGTATACTAGCGGGGGGATCTGGGACCCAGTACTTC.

The rearrangement links TRBV29-1 to TRBJ2-2; TRBD2 agrees at 7 bases. The CDR3 consists of 19 residues. V shed 0 bases, J shed 6 bases, and the junction held 19 bases outside the gene matches. Germline CDR1 is SQVTM and CDR2 is ANQGSEA. CDR3 loop: CSVEESLMKGRGAPGELFF. The CDR3 coding sequence is TGCAGCGTTGAAGAATCCCTCATGAAAGGGAGGGGAGCCCCCGGGGAGCTGTTTTTT.